This T cell receptor beta chain was profiled in a study of CD8 T cells in Susac syndrome. Study-wide background: Six sequenced Susac syndrome patients had clinically active disease, while eight or nine were in remission. Susac syndrome patients were untreated, on corticosteroids with some adding intravenous immunoglobulin, or on intravenous immunoglobulin only.

V trimming: 5 bases; J trimming: 4 bases; junction bases outside the gene matches: 2. CDR1 and CDR2 (germline): SGHTA, FQGNSA. The CDR3 runs to 13 residues. A quantity of about 0.5 to 1 ug RNA underwent reverse transcription using random hexamers. The authors amplified TCR beta CDR3 across 54 Vbeta and 13 Jbeta using immunoSEQ multiplex PCR. TCRdb re-called the immunoSEQ multiplex PCR reads with MiXCR, one entry per CDR3 protein. The sample lists 150,000 to 200,000 distinct CDR3 sequences, around 95% occurring once. CD8+ and CD4+ blood T cells underwent TCR beta sequencing. Sequencing was done on a sample of CD4+ T cells from PBMCs. The chain joins TRBV7-2 to TRBJ1-2, with 9 bases identical to TRBD1. The clonotype was recovered from a human donor with Susac syndrome. The CDR3 sequence is CASSAGQGYGYTF. Here the CDR3 DNA reads TGTGCCAGCAGCGCGGGACAGGGCTATGGCTACACCTTC.